These 28 T cell receptor beta chains were sequenced from one sample in a study of T cell repertoires in cytomegalovirus infection (dated by TCRdb to between 2019 and 2020). The data were produced on an Illumina HiSeq 1500. TCRdb reworked the public reads: Q25 trimming with fastp, MiXCR clone assembly, productive beta chains retained. For every CDR3 protein sequence, its rows merge into one entry that carries the most common genes and DNA. The sample table lists 200,000 to 300,000 distinct CDR3 sequences, 9% to 15% of them with a count of one. The biggest ten clones account for 1.5% to 2% of the sample. The sample was PBMCs. These TCRs come from a human donor in good health (CMV status not recorded). Some clones in this sample may be carry-over from other donors' samples.

This clonotype showed up many times. The chain uses TRBV5-4 and TRBJ2-1; 8 bases align to TRBD2. This CDR3 has 17 amino acids. V gave up 0 bases and J gave up 6 bases; unmatched junction bases: 11. The germline V gene has CDR1 SGHNT and CDR2 YYREEE (reference sequence). The CDR3 region has the DNA TGTGCCAGCAGCTTGGCCCGTGGGCTAGCGGGCGGCAATGAGCAGTTCTTC. This codes for CASSLARGLAGGNEQFF.

The chain has TRBV12-3 or TRBV12-4 and TRBJ2-1; TRBD1 matches 10 bases. V shed 6 bases and J 6 bases; nucleotides not matched to a gene: 8. The CDR3 consists of 15 residues. DNA of the CDR3: TGTGCCAGCAGACCCGGGACAGGGGCGCGCAATGAGCAGTTCTTC. It is translated as CASRPGTGARNEQFF.

This clonotype has ten or more counts. The rearrangement links TRBV7-2 to TRBJ2-1, with 11 bases that match TRBD1. J lost 8 bases, V lost 0 bases, and 12 bases had no gene match. Germline V CDR1 and CDR2: SGHTA, FQGNSA. This CDR3 has 18 residues. CDR3 in amino acids: CASSLALSDRGRRYEQFF. In nucleotides, the CDR3 is TGTGCCAGCAGCTTAGCGCTCTCGGACAGGGGGCGAAGGTATGAGCAGTTCTTC. Complete variable domain (other parts from reference TRBV7-2 and TRBJ2-1): GAGVSQSPSNKVTEKGKDVELRCDPISGHTALYWYRQSLGQGLEFLIYFQGNSAPDKSGLPSDRFSAERTGGSVSTLTIQRTQQEDSAVYLCASSLALSDRGRRYEQFFGPGTRLTVL.

This clonotype was recorded at least ten times. The chain couples TRBV7-3 to TRBJ1-1; no firm D call. Deletions cut 4 bases from V and 1 base from J, with 7 bases between. The CDR3 contains 13 residues. Germline V gene lookup returns CDR1 SGHTA and CDR2 FQGTGA. The CDR3 nucleotides read TGTGCCAGCAGCTCACAGAGGAACACTGAAGCTTTCTTT. Translating gives CASSSQRNTEAFF.

The chain joins TRBV6-6 to TRBJ1-5, with 7 bases identical to TRBD1. Germline trimming cut 4 bases from V and 1 base from J; bases unmatched to any gene: 10. Per the germline V gene, CDR1 is MNHNY and CDR2 is SVGAGI (reference sequence). The CDR3 sequence is 17 residues long. The CDR3 loop reads CASSWTSDRASNQPQHF. In nucleotides, the CDR3 is TGTGCCAGCAGTTGGACTTCCGACAGGGCGAGCAATCAGCCCCAGCATTTT.

This clonotype was seen more than once but under ten times. V and J are TRBV29-1 and TRBJ1-2, with 12 nucleotides matching TRBD1. Trimming cost V 4 bases and J 2 bases; bases outside gene matches: 8. The CDR3 sequence is 16 residues long. Germline CDR1 reads SQVTM; CDR2 reads ANQGSEA. The CDR3 sequence is CSVGGTGGFPNYGYTF. As DNA, the CDR3 is TGCAGCGTTGGGGGGACAGGGGGCTTCCCGAACTATGGCTACACCTTC. The variable domain in full, completed from reference TRBV29-1 and TRBJ1-2, reads SAVISQKPSRDICQRGTSLTIQCQVDSQVTMMFWYRQQPGQSLTLIATANQGSEATYESGFVIDKFPISRPNLTFSTLTVSNMSPEDSSIYLCSVGGTGGFPNYGYTFGSGTRLTVV.

The chain uses TRBV5-1 and TRBJ2-7; 8 bases align to TRBD2. This CDR3 has 15 residues. Germline CDR1 and CDR2: SGHRS and YFSETQ. V lost 0 bases to trimming and J lost 4 bases; unmatched junction nucleotides: 6. The CDR3 DNA is TGCGCCAGCAGCTTGGGGCCGGGAGGGATGTACGAGCAGTACTTC. It encodes CASSLGPGGMYEQYF. Combining the CDR3 with reference TRBV5-1 and TRBJ2-7 gives the whole variable domain KAGVTQTPRYLIKTRGQQVTLSCSPISGHRSVSWYQQTPGQGLQFLFEYFSETQRNKGNFPGRFSGRQFSNSRSEMNVSTLELGDSALYLCASSLGPGGMYEQYFGPGTRLTVT.

This clonotype turned up a few times. The gene calls are TRBV19 and TRBJ2-2; a possible D gene is TRBD1 (6 bases). CDR1 and CDR2 (germline): LNHDA, SQIVND (reference sequence). Trimming removed 7 bases from V and 1 base from J, with 10 bases in between. The CDR3 runs to 14 residues. CDR3 amino acids: CASKGTRNTGELFF. CDR3 nucleotides: TGTGCCAGTAAAGGGACACGGAACACCGGGGAGCTGTTTTTT.

This clonotype was counted at least ten times. The V and J genes are TRBV7-3 and TRBJ2-2, with TRBD1 matching over 7 bases. The CDR3 has 14 residues. V gave up 5 bases and J gave up 8 bases; unmatched junction bases: 8. CDR1 is SGHTA, CDR2 FQGTGA, per germline. CDR3 protein: CASSPAGTVGELFF. Here the CDR3 DNA reads TGTGCCAGCAGCCCCGCCGGGACAGTTGGGGAGCTGTTTTTT.

This clonotype has just a few counts. The chain joins TRBV15 to TRBJ2-1; 11 bases line up with TRBD2. V lost 3 bases and J lost 9; bases outside the gene matches: 4. Germline V gene lookup returns CDR1 LNHNV and CDR2 YYDKDF (reference sequence). The length of the CDR3 is 14 residues. CDR3: CATSSWTSGSEQFF. CDR3 bases: TGTGCCACCAGCAGCTGGACTAGCGGGTCTGAGCAGTTCTTC.

The V and J genes are TRBV12-3 or TRBV12-4 and TRBJ1-2; no clear D gene. Trimming stripped 4 bases from V and 8 bases from J, with 14 bases between. This CDR3 has 13 residues. The CDR3: CASSSGGFRGYTF. In DNA form, the CDR3 reads TGTGCCAGCAGTTCTGGCGGATTTCGAGGCTACACCTTC.

The V and J genes are TRBV19 and TRBJ2-5; D may be TRBD1 or TRBD2 (6 bases each). The CDR3 totals 10 residues. V dropped 10 bases and J dropped 6 bases, with 9 bases sitting between them. Germline loops: CDR1 LNHDA, CDR2 SQIVND (reference sequence). This CDR3 reads CATGGQTQYF. CDR3 DNA: TGTGCCACTGGGGGGCAGACCCAGTACTTC.

This chain uses TRBV9 with TRBJ2-2; TRBD2 aligns across 8 bases. The V gene end was trimmed by 5 bases and the J gene end by 0 bases; junction bases not matched to a gene: 9. There are 17 residues in the CDR3. Germline lookup yields CDR1 SGDLS and CDR2 YYNGEE. The CDR3, as DNA: TGTGCCAGCAGTTCACCGAGCGGGGGCCCGAACACCGGGGAGCTGTTTTTT. It is translated as CASSSPSGGPNTGELFF.

This clonotype was detected many times. The chain carries TRBV28 and TRBJ2-5; 9 bases are a match to TRBD1. This CDR3 comprises 15 residues. From germline, CDR1 is MDHEN and CDR2 SYDVKM. The V segment lost 2 bases and the J segment 5 bases; nucleotides outside the gene matches: 6. The CDR3 region has the DNA TGTGCCAGCAGTTTACTCACGACAGGGGGGGAGACCCAGTACTTC. This gives the protein CASSLLTTGGETQYF.

Only a few counts were recorded for this clonotype. This rearrangement joins TRBV29-1 to TRBJ2-7; 10 positions agree with TRBD2. With V trimmed by 4 bases and J by 3 bases, 3 bases remained unmatched. The CDR3 runs to 13 residues. Germline lookup yields CDR1 SQVTM and CDR2 ANQGSEA. In nucleotides, the CDR3 is TGCAGCGTTGGGACTAGCGGAGGCTACGAGCAGTACTTC. Translated, it gives CSVGTSGGYEQYF.

As concerns this clonotype: Since no conserved phenylalanine or tryptophan closes the CDR3, a read error is the likely cause. This sequence joins TRBV5-1 and TRBJ2-1; D unresolved. Germline V gene data show CDR1 as SGHRS and CDR2 as YFSETQ. V shed 0 bases and J shed 13 bases, with 8 bases lying between them. CDR3 length: 11 amino acids. This chain's CDR3 is CASSLDKKQFL. The DNA of the CDR3 is TGCGCCAGCAGCTTGGATAAAAAACAGTTCCTC.

The rearrangement uses TRBV29-1 and TRBJ1-1; TRBD1 aligns across 8 bases. V shed 4 bases and J 4 bases; nucleotides not matched to a gene: 2. From germline, CDR1 is SQVTM and CDR2 ANQGSEA. This CDR3 has 12 residues. The CDR3 reads CSVGTGTTEAFF. CDR3 DNA: TGCAGCGTTGGGACAGGGACCACTGAAGCTTTCTTT.

This clonotype was seen repeatedly, ten times or more. The junction and the germline gene differ at one end; a read error may be behind it. The genes are TRBV5-6 and TRBJ1-6, with D possibly matching TRBD1 (5 bases). Germline CDR1 and CDR2: SGHDT and YYEEEE. The CDR3 runs 14 residues. CDR3 nucleotide sequence: TGTGCCAGCAGTTTGGGGACCGGGGATTCACCCCTCCACTTT. The encoded protein is CASSLGTGDSPLHF.

This clonotype was seen repeatedly, ten times or more. V is TRBV6-2 or TRBV6-3 and J is TRBJ2-7, with 12 nucleotides matching TRBD2. This CDR3 region has 14 residues. V was clipped by 4 bases and J by 7 bases; unmatched bases: 5. Germline V gene sequence: CDR1 MNHEY, CDR2 SVGEGT. The CDR3 protein is CASSSSGRALEQYF. The CDR3 DNA reads TGTGCCAGCAGTTCTAGCGGGAGGGCCTTAGAGCAGTACTTC.

In this sample, this clonotype turned up a few times. The V and J genes are TRBV6-1 and TRBJ2-7; 8 positions match TRBD2. After removal of 8 bases from V and 0 bases from J, the junction contained 6 bases not matched to a gene. This CDR3 region has 14 residues. Germline CDR1 is MNHNS and CDR2 is SASEGT. CDR3: CASRTSGSSYEQYF. In DNA form, the CDR3 reads TGTGCCAGCCGGACGAGCGGGAGCTCCTACGAGCAGTACTTC.

This clonotype was observed many times. This rearrangement joins TRBV7-3 to TRBJ2-5; 8 bases fit TRBD1. The germline V gene encodes CDR1 SGHTA and CDR2 FQGTGA. The CDR3 extends over 15 amino acids. Unmatched junction bases numbered 3, after V lost 3 bases and J lost 0 bases. CDR3 loop: CASSFGQGYQETQYF. The CDR3 DNA is TGTGCCAGCAGCTTCGGACAGGGATACCAAGAGACCCAGTACTTC.

This clonotype was counted a few times. The chain has TRBV19 and TRBJ1-5; D uncertain. CDR1 LNHDA and CDR2 SQIVND come from the germline V gene (reference sequence). The germline V and J ends were trimmed by 4 bases and 0 bases, with 13 bases remaining between them. The CDR3 has 16 amino acids. CDR3 sequence (DNA): TGTGCCAGTAGTACCGAACGGGGTAATAGCAATCAGCCCCAGCATTTT. Its translation is CASSTERGNSNQPQHF.

In this sample, this clonotype turned up a few times. The V and J genes are TRBV18 and TRBJ2-7; D is uncertain. This CDR3 region has 13 residues. With 3 bases removed from V and 3 bases from J, the gap between germline ends came to 9 bases. Germline CDR1 and CDR2: KGHSH and LQKENI. The CDR3 coding sequence is TGTGCCAGCTCACCGCCTGAAAGCTACGAGCAGTACTTC. Encoded protein: CASSPPESYEQYF.

With respect to this clonotype: A read error may explain this, as a much larger clone is one base away. This chain connects TRBV19 to TRBJ2-1; the D gene is possibly TRBD1 (5 bases). Germline V CDR1 and CDR2: LNHDA, SQIVND (reference sequence). The CDR3 is made up of 16 amino acids. CDR3: CAGSIQGFSSYNEQFF. CDR3 coding DNA: TGTGCCGGTAGTATCCAGGGATTTAGCTCCTACAATGAGCAGTTCTTC.

This clonotype was detected ten times or more. The chain is built from TRBV7-2 and TRBJ2-3, with unresolved D. Germline V gene data show CDR1 as SGHTA and CDR2 as FQGNSA. Deletions cut 4 bases from V and 4 bases from J, with 3 bases between. The CDR3 consists of 11 residues. As DNA, the CDR3 is TGTGCCAGCAGCTGGGCAGATACGCAGTATTTT. Translated, it gives CASSWADTQYF.

This clonotype was counted only a few times. As DNA, the CDR3 is TGCAGTGCTAGAGATTGGGTCAGAGGAGATCAGCCCCAGCATTTT. Translated, it gives CSARDWVRGDQPQHF. The rearrangement links TRBV20-1 to TRBJ1-5; no firm D call. Germline V gene data show CDR1 as DFQATT and CDR2 as SNEGSKA (reference sequence). V was pared by 0 bases and J by 5 bases, with 14 bases between. The CDR3 runs 15 residues.

This clonotype was found many times. The J gene is TRBJ1-2, the V gene TRBV7-9; D is unresolved. This CDR3 has 11 amino acids. Trimming cost V 2 bases and J 8 bases, with 6 bases left between them. The V gene's germline CDR1 is SEHNR and CDR2 FQNEAQ (reference sequence). CDR3: CASSLRQGYTF. The CDR3 coding sequence is TGTGCCAGCAGCTTAAGGCAGGGCTACACCTTC.

This clonotype appeared many times. This sequence joins TRBV12-3 or TRBV12-4 and TRBJ2-4; 12 bases fit TRBD2. The CDR3 is made up of 14 amino acids. V shed 5 bases and J 7 bases; nucleotides not matched to a gene: 3. The CDR3 spells CASSLLAGGNIQYF. Here the CDR3 DNA reads TGTGCCAGCAGTCTGCTAGCGGGAGGGAACATTCAGTACTTC.